The source of this TCR beta chain is a study of T cell repertoires in cytomegalovirus infection. Study-level information: Peptides in the study included HLA-C-restricted and HLA-B-restricted CMV epitopes.

TCRdb reprocessed the reads with MiXCR, giving one entry per CDR3 protein. Here the sample spans roughly 860,000 distinct CDR3 sequences, 30% to 35% being singletons. A remark on this clonotype: Its cognate antigen is unknown.

This CDR3 region has 15 residues. The junction had 16 bases not matched to a gene; V was cut back by 7 bases and J by 6 bases. The germline CDR1 and CDR2 sequences are SGHDT and YYEEEE. This clonotype was obtained from a human donor in good health (CMV status not recorded). Some clones in this sample may be carry-over from other donors' samples. This sequence joins TRBV5-6 and TRBJ2-7, with 7 bases fitting TRBD1. Here the sequenced sample was cultured CD8+ T cells from PBMCs, taken from culture after CMV antigen stimulation. CDR3 coding DNA: TGTGCCAGCCAGGGTTTCACAGGGGTAAGGAGCGAGCAGTACTTC. The encoded protein is CASQGFTGVRSEQYF.